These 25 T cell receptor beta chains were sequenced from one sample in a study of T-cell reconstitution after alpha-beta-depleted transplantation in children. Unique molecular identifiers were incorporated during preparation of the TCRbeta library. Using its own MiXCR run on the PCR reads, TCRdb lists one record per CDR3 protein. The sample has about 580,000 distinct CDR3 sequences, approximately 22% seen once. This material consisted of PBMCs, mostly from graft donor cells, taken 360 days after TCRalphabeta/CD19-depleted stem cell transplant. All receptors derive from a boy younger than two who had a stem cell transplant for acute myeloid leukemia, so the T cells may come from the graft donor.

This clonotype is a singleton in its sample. CDR3 loop: CASRLEGVNYGYTF. CDR3 nucleotides: TGTGCCAGCAGATTGGAGGGGGTCAACTATGGCTACACCTTC. This chain connects TRBV7-9 to TRBJ1-2; perhaps TRBD1 as D (6 bases). Trimming removed 6 bases at V and 2 bases at J, with 13 bases between. The CDR3 spans 14 residues. Germline lookup yields CDR1 SEHNR and CDR2 FQNEAQ (reference sequence).

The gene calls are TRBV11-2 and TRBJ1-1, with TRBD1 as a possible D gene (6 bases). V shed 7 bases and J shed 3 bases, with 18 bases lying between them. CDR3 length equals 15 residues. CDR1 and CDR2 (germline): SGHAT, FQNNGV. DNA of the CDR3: TGTGCCAGCAAAGCCCAGCAGAGGGGGTACACTGAAGCTTTCTTT. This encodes CASKAQQRGYTEAFF.

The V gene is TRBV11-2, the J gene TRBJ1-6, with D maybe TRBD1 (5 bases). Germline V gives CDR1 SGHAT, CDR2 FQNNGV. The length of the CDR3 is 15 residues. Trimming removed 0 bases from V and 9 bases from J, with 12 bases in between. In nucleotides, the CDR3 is TGTGCCAGCAGCTTAGAAGGGACGGGGACTTCACCCCTCCACTTT. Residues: CASSLEGTGTSPLHF. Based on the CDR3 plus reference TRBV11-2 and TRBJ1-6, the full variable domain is EAGVAQSPRYKIIEKRQSVAFWCNPISGHATLYWYQQILGQGPKLLIQFQNNGVVDDSQLPKDRFSAERLKGVDSTLKIQPAKLEDSAVYLCASSLEGTGTSPLHFGNGTRLTVT.

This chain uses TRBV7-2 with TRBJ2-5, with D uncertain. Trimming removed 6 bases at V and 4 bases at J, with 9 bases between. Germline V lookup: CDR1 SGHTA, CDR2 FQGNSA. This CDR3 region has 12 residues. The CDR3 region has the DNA TGTGCCAGCAGTCAAAGTAGAGAGACCCAGTACTTC. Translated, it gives CASSQSRETQYF.

CDR3 sequence reads: CATSAITPGDTQYF. CDR3 DNA: TGTGCCACCAGCGCCATTACCCCCGGCGATACGCAGTATTTT. The chain couples TRBV15 to TRBJ2-3; D gene uncertain. V was cut by 5 bases and J by 6 bases, with 15 bases left in between. Germline assignment: CDR1 LNHNV and CDR2 YYDKDF (reference sequence). The CDR3 spans 14 residues. Full variable domain (missing parts from reference TRBV15 and TRBJ2-3): DAMVIQNPRYQVTQFGKPVTLSCSQTLNHNVMYWYQQKSSQAPKLLFHYYDKDFNNEADTPDNFQSRRPNTSFCFLDIRSPGLGDTAMYLCATSAITPGDTQYFGPGTRLTVL.

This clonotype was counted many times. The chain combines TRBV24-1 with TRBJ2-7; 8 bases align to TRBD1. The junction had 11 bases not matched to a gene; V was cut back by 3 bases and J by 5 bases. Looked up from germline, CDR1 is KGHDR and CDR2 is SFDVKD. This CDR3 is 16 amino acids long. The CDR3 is CATSDEHRTGIDEQYF. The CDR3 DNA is TGTGCCACCAGTGATGAACACCGGACAGGGATCGACGAGCAGTACTTC.

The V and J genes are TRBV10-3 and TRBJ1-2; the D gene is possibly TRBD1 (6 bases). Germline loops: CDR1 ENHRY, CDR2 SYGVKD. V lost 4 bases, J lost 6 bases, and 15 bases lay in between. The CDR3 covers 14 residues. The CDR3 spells CAISGAPGADGYTF. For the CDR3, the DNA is TGTGCCATCAGTGGGGCCCCGGGGGCCGATGGCTACACCTTC.

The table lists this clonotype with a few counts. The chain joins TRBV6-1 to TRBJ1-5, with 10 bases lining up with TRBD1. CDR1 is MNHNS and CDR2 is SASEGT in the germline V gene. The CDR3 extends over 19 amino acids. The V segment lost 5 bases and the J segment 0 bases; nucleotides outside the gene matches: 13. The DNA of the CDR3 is TGTGCCAGCAGTCAGCGGGGGACAGGGGTTTTTAATAGCAATCAGCCCCAGCATTTT. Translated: CASSQRGTGVFNSNQPQHF.

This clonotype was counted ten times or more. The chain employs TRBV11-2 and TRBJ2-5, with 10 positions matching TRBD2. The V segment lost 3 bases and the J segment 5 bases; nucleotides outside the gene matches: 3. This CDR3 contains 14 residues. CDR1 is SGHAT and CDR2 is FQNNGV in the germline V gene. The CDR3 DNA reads TGTGCCAGCAGCTTTAGCGGGGGGTTTGAGACCCAGTACTTC. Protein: CASSFSGGFETQYF.

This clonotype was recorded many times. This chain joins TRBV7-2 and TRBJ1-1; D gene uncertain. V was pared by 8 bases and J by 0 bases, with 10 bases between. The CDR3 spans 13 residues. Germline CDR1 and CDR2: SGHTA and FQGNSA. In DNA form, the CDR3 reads TGTGCCAGCCTTTCCACATTGAACACTGAAGCTTTCTTT. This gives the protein CASLSTLNTEAFF. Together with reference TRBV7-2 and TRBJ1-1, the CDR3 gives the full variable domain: GAGVSQSPSNKVTEKGKDVELRCDPISGHTALYWYRQSLGQGLEFLIYFQGNSAPDKSGLPSDRFSAERTGGSVSTLTIQRTQQEDSAVYLCASLSTLNTEAFFGQGTRLTVV.

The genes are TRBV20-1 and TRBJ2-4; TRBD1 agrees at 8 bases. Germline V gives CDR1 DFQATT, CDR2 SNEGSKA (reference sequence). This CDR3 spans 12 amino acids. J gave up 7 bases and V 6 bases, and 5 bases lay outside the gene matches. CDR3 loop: CSAPGQGNIQYF. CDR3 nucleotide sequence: TGCAGTGCCCCAGGACAGGGTAACATTCAGTACTTC.

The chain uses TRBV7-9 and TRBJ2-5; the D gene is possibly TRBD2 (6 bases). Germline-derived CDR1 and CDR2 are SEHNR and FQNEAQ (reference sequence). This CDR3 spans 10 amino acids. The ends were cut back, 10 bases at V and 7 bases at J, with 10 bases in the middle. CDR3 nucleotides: TGTGCCATGGAGGGCCCGACCCAGTACTTC. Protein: CAMEGPTQYF.

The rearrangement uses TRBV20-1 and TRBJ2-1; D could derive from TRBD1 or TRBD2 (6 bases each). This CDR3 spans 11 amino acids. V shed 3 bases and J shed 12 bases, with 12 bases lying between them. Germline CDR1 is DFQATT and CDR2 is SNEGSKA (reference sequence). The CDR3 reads CSARPGDTQFF. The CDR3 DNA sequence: TGCAGTGCTAGGCCGGGGGACACGCAGTTCTTC.

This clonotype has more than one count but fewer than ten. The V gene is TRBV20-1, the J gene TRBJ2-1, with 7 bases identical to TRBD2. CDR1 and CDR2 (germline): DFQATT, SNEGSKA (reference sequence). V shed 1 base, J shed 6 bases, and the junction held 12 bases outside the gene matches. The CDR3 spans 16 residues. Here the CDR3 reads CSARGRLASGVNEQFF. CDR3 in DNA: TGCAGTGCTAGAGGTCGGTTGGCTAGCGGAGTCAATGAGCAGTTCTTC.

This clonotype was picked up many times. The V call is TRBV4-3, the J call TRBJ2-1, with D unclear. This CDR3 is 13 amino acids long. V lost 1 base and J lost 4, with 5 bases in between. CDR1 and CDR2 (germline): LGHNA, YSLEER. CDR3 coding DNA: TGCGCCAGCAGCCAAGTTGGGTACAATGAGCAGTTCTTC. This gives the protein CASSQVGYNEQFF.

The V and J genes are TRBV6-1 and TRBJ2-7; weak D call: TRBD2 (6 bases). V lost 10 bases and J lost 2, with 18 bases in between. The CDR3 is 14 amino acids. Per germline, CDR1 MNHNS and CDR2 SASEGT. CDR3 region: CATPRDSRTYEQYV. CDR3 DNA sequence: TGTGCCACCCCCCGGGACTCACGTACCTACGAGCAGTACGTC.

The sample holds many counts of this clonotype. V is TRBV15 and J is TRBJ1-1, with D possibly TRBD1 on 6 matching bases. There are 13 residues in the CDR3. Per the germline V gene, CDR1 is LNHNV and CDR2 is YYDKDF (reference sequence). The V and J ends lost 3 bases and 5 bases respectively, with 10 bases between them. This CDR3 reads CATSSYRETEAFF. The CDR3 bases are TGTGCCACCAGCAGTTACAGGGAAACTGAAGCTTTCTTT.

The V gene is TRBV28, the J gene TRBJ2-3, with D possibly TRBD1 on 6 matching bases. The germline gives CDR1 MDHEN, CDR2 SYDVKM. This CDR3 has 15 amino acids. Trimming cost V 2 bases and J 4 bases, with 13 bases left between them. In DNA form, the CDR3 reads TGTGCCAGCAGTTTACAGCAGGGGTCCTCAGATACGCAGTATTTT. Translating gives CASSLQQGSSDTQYF.

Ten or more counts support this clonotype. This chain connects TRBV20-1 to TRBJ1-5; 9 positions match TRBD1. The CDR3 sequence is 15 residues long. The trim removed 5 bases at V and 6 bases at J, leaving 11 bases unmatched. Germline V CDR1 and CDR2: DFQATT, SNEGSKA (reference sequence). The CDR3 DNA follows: TGCAGTGCTCTTCCCCAACAGGGGGCCAGTCAGCCCCAGCATTTT. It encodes CSALPQQGASQPQHF.

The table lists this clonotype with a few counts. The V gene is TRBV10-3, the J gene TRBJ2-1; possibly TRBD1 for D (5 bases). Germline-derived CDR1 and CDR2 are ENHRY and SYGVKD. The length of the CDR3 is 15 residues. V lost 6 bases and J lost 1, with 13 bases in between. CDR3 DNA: TGTGCCATCAGCAGGGAAAAGGGGTCCTACAATGAGCAGTTCTTC. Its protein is CAISREKGSYNEQFF.

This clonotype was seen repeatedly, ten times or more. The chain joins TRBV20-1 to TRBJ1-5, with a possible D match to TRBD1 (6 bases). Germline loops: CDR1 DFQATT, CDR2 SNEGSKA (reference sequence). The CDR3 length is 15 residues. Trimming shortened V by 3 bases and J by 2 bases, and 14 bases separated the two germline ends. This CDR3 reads CSASYRDGGNQPQHF. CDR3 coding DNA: TGCAGTGCTAGTTACAGGGACGGAGGCAATCAGCCCCAGCATTTT.

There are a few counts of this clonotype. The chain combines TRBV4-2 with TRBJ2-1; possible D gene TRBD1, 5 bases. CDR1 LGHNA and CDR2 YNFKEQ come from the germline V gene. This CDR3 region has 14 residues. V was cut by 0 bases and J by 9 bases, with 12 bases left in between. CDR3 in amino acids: CASSQESWGSEQFF. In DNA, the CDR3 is TGTGCCAGCAGCCAAGAATCGTGGGGCTCTGAGCAGTTCTTC.

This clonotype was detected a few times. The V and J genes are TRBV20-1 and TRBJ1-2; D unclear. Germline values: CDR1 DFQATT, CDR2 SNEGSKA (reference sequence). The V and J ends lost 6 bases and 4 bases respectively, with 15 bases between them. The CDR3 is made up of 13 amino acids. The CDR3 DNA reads TGCAGTGCCCATTGCCCGGGCACCTATGGCTACACCTTC. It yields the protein CSAHCPGTYGYTF.

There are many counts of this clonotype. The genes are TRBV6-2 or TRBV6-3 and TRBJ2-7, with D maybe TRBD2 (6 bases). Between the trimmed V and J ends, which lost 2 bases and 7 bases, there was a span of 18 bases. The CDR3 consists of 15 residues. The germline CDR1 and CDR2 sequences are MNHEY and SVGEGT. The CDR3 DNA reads TGTGCCAGCAGTTACCCGGGGGTTGAGTTTCGGGAGCAGTACTTC. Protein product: CASSYPGVEFREQYF.

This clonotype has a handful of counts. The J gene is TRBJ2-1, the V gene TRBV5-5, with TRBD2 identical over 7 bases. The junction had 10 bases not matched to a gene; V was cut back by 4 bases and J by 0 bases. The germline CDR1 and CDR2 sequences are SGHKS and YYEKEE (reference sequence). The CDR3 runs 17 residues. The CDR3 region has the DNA TGTGCCAGCAGCGCGCCGTGGGAGGGGACCTCCTACAATGAGCAGTTCTTC. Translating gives CASSAPWEGTSYNEQFF.